This T cell receptor beta chain stems from a study of blood T cell repertoires in COVID-19. Turning to the study itself: Collection of acute and convalescent COVID-19 samples took place in the United States, Italy and Spain. The analysed material was cDNA or gDNA that came from T cells, B-cell-depleted T cells, or PBMCs.

Profiling relied on immunoSEQ multiplex PCR, and the TCRdb table lists in-frame clones only, not all of them. The profile shows around 310,000 clones, over 70% of them singletons. Allocation to cohorts depended on clinical history reported by the participants. Cohort 3 recovery required two negative PCRs, clearance, or symptom resolution. The clonotype was recovered from a man aged 25 to 40 who had recovered from COVID-19. Sample: PBMCs or T cells enriched from blood (not recorded which).

The CDR3 bases are TGCGCCAGCAGCCAAGACCACGCAGGCGAAGATGAAAAACTGTTTTTT. It translates to CASSQDHAGEDEKLFF. The genes are TRBV4-1 and TRBJ1-4, with D unclear. The CDR3 contains 16 residues. The germline V gene has CDR1 MGHRA and CDR2 YSYEKL. Trimming stripped 0 bases from V and 6 bases from J, with 14 bases between.